Below are 17 T cell receptor beta chains sequenced from a single sample in a study of Ad26.COV2.S vaccination and SARS-CoV-2 variants. Sequencing was performed with immunoSEQ multiplex PCR; in TCRdb, only in-frame clones are kept and a portion is missing. The sample records 430,000 or so clones, roughly nine tenths being singletons. This sample's treatment: 15 to 20 received Ad26.COV2.S at low or high dose, single or two shots; 5 received placebo; per-sample allocation not given. Collection of the samples took place on day 63 after the first injection of vaccine or placebo. The sample was peripheral blood, taken in a trial of Ad26.COV2.S vaccine versus placebo. Receptors were obtained from a person between 18 and 65 years old who received the Ad26.COV2.S COVID-19 vaccine or a placebo.

V gene TRBV18 combines with J gene TRBJ1-5; possibly TRBD1 for D (6 bases). Trimming removed 2 bases from V and 4 bases from J, with 12 bases in between. The CDR3 sequence is 15 residues long. The germline V gene has CDR1 KGHSH and CDR2 LQKENI. The CDR3 is CASSPRGLGNQPQHF. Here the CDR3 DNA reads TGTGCCAGCTCACCAAGGGGGTTAGGTAATCAGCCCCAGCATTTT.

The genes are TRBV5-1 and TRBJ2-3; the D gene is possibly TRBD1 (6 bases). This CDR3 spans 14 amino acids. The V gene's germline CDR1 is SGHRS and CDR2 YFSETQ. Trimming took 1 base from V and 6 from J, leaving 12 bases between them. CDR3 in amino acids: CASSLSGQFDTQYF. The CDR3, as DNA: TGCGCCAGCAGCTTGAGCGGACAGTTTGATACGCAGTATTTT.

The sample holds a few counts of this clone. This rearrangement joins TRBV6-2 or TRBV6-3 to TRBJ2-7; 8 bases are a match to TRBD2. J gave up 0 bases and V 5 bases, and 6 bases lay outside the gene matches. The CDR3 extends over 15 amino acids. Germline CDR1 and CDR2: MNHEY and SVGEGT. In DNA, the CDR3 is TGTGCCAGCAGTGCCCAGGGGACTAGCTCCTACGAGCAGTACGTC. Its protein product is CASSAQGTSSYEQYV.

The chain combines TRBV5-4 with TRBJ2-5; unclear D gene. Germline loops: CDR1 SGHNT, CDR2 YYREEE (reference sequence). Trimming removed 1 base at V and 2 bases at J, with 6 bases between. CDR3 length: 13 residues. This CDR3 reads CASSLMGQETQYF. CDR3 coding DNA: TGTGCCAGCAGCTTGATGGGGCAAGAGACCCAGTACTTC.

The genes are TRBV18 and TRBJ2-3; 8 bases map to TRBD2. The CDR3 is 15 amino acids. With V trimmed by 3 bases and J by 4 bases, 6 bases remained unmatched. Germline loops: CDR1 KGHSH, CDR2 LQKENI. The CDR3 DNA reads TGTGCCAGCTCACCCTACGCGGGGGGCCCAGATACGCAGTATTTT. This sequence encodes CASSPYAGGPDTQYF.

The chain uses TRBV7-6 and TRBJ1-6, with D possibly TRBD1 on 5 matching bases. Germline V gives CDR1 SGHVS, CDR2 FNYEAQ. The CDR3 extends over 18 amino acids. V lost 1 base to trimming and J lost 4 bases, with 17 bases between them. The CDR3: CASSLGHPGGIYNSPLHF. DNA of the CDR3: TGTGCCAGCAGCTTAGGCCATCCGGGGGGGATTTATAATTCACCCCTCCACTTT.

V gene TRBV28 combines with J gene TRBJ1-2; no clear D. CDR1 and CDR2 (germline): MDHEN, SYDVKM. Trimming shortened V by 3 bases and J by 1 base, and 3 bases separated the two germline ends. The CDR3 totals 12 residues. In DNA, the CDR3 is TGTGCCAGCAGTTTGCGTAACTATGGCTACACCTTC. The encoded protein is CASSLRNYGYTF.

The chain combines TRBV11-2 with TRBJ2-7; 10 bases fit TRBD1. V gave up 3 bases and J gave up 4 bases; unmatched junction bases: 3. The CDR3 is 14 residues long. The germline V gene encodes CDR1 SGHAT and CDR2 FQNNGV. The CDR3 reads CASSFDRGLYEQYV. Here the CDR3 DNA reads TGTGCCAGCAGCTTCGACAGGGGGCTTTACGAGCAGTACGTC.

The chain is built from TRBV7-8 and TRBJ2-7; 9 bases align to TRBD1. CDR1 and CDR2 (germline): SGHVS, FQNEAQ. V was clipped by 5 bases and J by 0 bases; unmatched bases: 5. The CDR3 has 15 amino acids. The CDR3 DNA sequence: TGTGCCAGCAGCCTCGGACAGGGGCTCTCCTACGAGCAGTACTTC. Translated: CASSLGQGLSYEQYF.

The V call is TRBV4-3, the J call TRBJ1-2; a weak D match, TRBD1 (5 bases). The CDR3 is 16 amino acids. Germline V lookup: CDR1 LGHNA, CDR2 YSLEER. Trimming shortened V by 4 bases and J by 5 bases, and 20 bases separated the two germline ends. The chain's CDR3 is CASSRGTTGGEYGYTF. CDR3 nucleotides: TGCGCCAGCAGCCGGGGCACGACGGGAGGGGAATATGGCTACACCTTC.

The table lists this clone with a few counts. The chain links TRBV9 to TRBJ2-1, with TRBD1 matching 8 bases. The length of the CDR3 is 14 residues. In germline, CDR1 is SGDLS, CDR2 YYNGEE. Losses at the gene ends were 3 bases for V and 6 bases for J; bases not matched to a gene: 5. For the CDR3, the DNA is TGTGCCAGCAGCGGATGGACAGGGCTCAATGAGCAGTTCTTC. Translated: CASSGWTGLNEQFF.

The chain links TRBV7-8 to TRBJ2-3, with D hard to call. The germline CDR1 and CDR2 sequences are SGHVS and FQNEAQ. The length of the CDR3 is 12 residues. V was cut by 5 bases and J by 2 bases, with 5 bases left in between. The CDR3 nucleotides are TGTGCCAGCAGCCTTTACACAGATACGCAGTATTTT. Protein: CASSLYTDTQYF.

The V call is TRBV6-2 or TRBV6-3, the J call TRBJ2-7; possible D gene TRBD2, 6 bases. The CDR3 consists of 16 residues. Germline V gene sequence: CDR1 MNHEY, CDR2 SVGEGT. Trimming left V 6 bases short and J 0 bases short, with 18 bases between. CDR3 loop: CASSSPLGLSSYEQYF. The CDR3 nucleotides read TGTGCCAGCAGCTCCCCCCTGGGACTTTCCTCCTACGAGCAGTACTTC.

The chain has TRBV29-1 and TRBJ1-2, with 8 bases matching TRBD1. This CDR3 has 16 amino acids. Germline CDR1 is SQVTM and CDR2 is ANQGSEA. The V and J ends lost 0 bases and 1 base, in that order; junction bases with no gene match: 7. CDR3 in DNA: TGCAGCGTTGAAGAAGTGGACAGGGTGGGTAACTATGGCTACACCTTC. The encoded protein is CSVEEVDRVGNYGYTF.

The rearrangement joins TRBV5-4 to TRBJ1-6; tentative D call: TRBD1 (5 bases). The CDR3 runs 18 residues. V gave up 4 bases and J gave up 0 bases, with 17 bases separating them. CDR1 and CDR2 (germline): SGHNT, YYREEE (reference sequence). CDR3 residues: CASSQQVGSVSYNSPLHF. CDR3 nucleotide sequence: TGTGCCAGCAGCCAACAGGTCGGTTCCGTCTCCTATAATTCACCCCTCCACTTT.

The rearrangement links TRBV9 to TRBJ1-1; D is unresolved. The germline gives CDR1 SGDLS, CDR2 YYNGEE. This CDR3 is built from 14 residues. V dropped 7 bases and J dropped 1 base, with 14 bases sitting between them. DNA of the CDR3: TGTGCCAGCGCCAACCCCCTCCGGAACACTGAAGCTTTCTTT. It translates to CASANPLRNTEAFF.

The chain is built from TRBV6-5 and TRBJ1-1, with no clear D. The V end was cut by 7 bases, the J end by 1 base, with 4 bases between. This CDR3 spans 11 amino acids. Germline V gene data show CDR1 as MNHEY and CDR2 as SVGAGI. The CDR3 sequence: CASKGNTEAFF. The DNA of the CDR3 is TGTGCCAGCAAGGGGAACACTGAAGCTTTCTTT.